The source of this T cell receptor (beta chain) is a study of human thymus T cells. The study used thymus tissue resected during corrective heart surgery. All donors were healthy Finnish infants who were undergoing corrective surgery to treat congenital heart defects. In germline, CDR1 is MNHNS, CDR2 SASEGT. The CDR3 is made up of 15 amino acids. With 4 bases clipped from V and 6 bases from J, the junction kept 9 bases outside the gene matches. Study-level results: Thymic repertoires overlap heavily among unrelated individuals, related research has reported. Thymic and blood repertoires appeared to carry a bias in their V and J gene usage.

Comments on this clone: The antigen is undetermined.

Only in-frame clones appear in the TCRdb table, and some are missing; sequencing was by immunoSEQ multiplex PCR. The sample lists 120,000 or so clones, around 94% occurring once. The gene calls are TRBV6-1 and TRBJ2-7; 10 bases agree with TRBD1. The TCR comes from a boy in the first two years of life with a congenital heart defect but otherwise immunologically healthy. Sequences were obtained from thymus tissue. CDR3 nucleotides: TGTGCCAGCAGTGCCATGGGACAGGGGTGGGCCGAGCAGTACTTC. Protein product: CASSAMGQGWAEQYF.